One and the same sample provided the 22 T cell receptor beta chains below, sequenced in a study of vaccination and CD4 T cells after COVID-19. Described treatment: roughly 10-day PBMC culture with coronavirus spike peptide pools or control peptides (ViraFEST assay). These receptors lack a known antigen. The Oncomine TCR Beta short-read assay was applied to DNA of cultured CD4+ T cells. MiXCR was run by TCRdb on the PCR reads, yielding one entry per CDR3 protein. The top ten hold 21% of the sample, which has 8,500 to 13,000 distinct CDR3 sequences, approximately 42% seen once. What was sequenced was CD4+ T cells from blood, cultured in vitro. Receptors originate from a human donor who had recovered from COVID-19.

In DNA form, the CDR3 reads TGTGCCAGCAGCTCCTTGGGGGACAGACAAGAGACCCAGTACTTC. This sequence encodes CASSSLGDRQETQYF. The chain recombines TRBV11-3 with TRBJ2-5; 7 bases align to TRBD1. This CDR3 contains 15 residues. V trimming: 4 bases; J trimming: 2 bases; junction bases outside the gene matches: 7. CDR1 SGHNT and CDR2 YENEEA come from the germline V gene.

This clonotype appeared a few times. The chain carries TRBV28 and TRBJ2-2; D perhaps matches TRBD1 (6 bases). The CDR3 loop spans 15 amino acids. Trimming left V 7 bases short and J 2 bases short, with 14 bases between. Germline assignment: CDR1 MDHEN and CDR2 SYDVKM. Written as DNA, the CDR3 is TGTGCCAGCAATCGAGGACAGTTTAACACCGGGGAGCTGTTTTTT. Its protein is CASNRGQFNTGELFF.

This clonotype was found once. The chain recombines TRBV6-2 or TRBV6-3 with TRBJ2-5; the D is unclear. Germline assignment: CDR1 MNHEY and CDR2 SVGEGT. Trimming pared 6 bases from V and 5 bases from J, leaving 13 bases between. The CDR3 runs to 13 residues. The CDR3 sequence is CASRRDPGETQYF. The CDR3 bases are TGTGCCAGCAGGCGAGATCCTGGGGAGACCCAGTACTTC.

CDR3: CASSPHRGNFYEQYF. The DNA of the CDR3 is TGTGCCAGCAGTCCGCACAGGGGTAACTTCTACGAGCAGTACTTC. The J gene is TRBJ2-7, the V gene TRBV27, with 7 bases that match TRBD1. The CDR3 has 15 amino acids. CDR1 MNHEY and CDR2 SMNVEV come from the germline V gene (reference sequence). With V trimmed by 5 bases and J by 3 bases, 10 bases remained unmatched.

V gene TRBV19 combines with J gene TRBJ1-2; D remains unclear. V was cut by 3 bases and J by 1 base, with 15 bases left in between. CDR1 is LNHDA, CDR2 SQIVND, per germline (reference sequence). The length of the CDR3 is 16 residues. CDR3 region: CASSMSGRRLNYGYTF. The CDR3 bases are TGTGCCAGTAGTATGAGTGGAAGACGTCTTAACTATGGCTACACCTTC.

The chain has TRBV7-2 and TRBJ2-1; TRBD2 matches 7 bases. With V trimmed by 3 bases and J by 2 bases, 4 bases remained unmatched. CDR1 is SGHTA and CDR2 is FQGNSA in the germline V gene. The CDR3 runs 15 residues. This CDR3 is CASSFTSVAYNEQFF. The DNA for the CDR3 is TGTGCCAGCAGCTTTACTAGCGTTGCCTACAATGAGCAGTTCTTC.

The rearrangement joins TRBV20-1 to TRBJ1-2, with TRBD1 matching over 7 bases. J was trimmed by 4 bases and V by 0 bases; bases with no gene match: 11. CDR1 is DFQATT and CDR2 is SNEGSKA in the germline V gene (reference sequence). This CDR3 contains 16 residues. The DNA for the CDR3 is TGCAGTGCTAGAGATCTGAGGGGGCAATGGAGCTATGGCTACACCTTC. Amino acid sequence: CSARDLRGQWSYGYTF.

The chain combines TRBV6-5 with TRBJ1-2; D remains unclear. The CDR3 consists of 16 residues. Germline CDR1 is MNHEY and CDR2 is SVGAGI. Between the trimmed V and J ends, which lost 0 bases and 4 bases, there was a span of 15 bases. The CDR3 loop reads CASSYSPADSPYGYTF. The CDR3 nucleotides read TGTGCCAGCAGTTACTCTCCGGCAGATTCACCCTATGGCTACACCTTC.

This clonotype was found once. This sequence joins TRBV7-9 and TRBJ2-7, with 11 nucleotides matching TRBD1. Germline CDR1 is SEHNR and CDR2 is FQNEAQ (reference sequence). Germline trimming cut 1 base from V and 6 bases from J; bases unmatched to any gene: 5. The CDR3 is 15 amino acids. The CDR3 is CASSLGTGGLSEQYF. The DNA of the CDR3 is TGTGCCAGCAGCTTAGGGACAGGGGGCCTTTCCGAGCAGTACTTC.

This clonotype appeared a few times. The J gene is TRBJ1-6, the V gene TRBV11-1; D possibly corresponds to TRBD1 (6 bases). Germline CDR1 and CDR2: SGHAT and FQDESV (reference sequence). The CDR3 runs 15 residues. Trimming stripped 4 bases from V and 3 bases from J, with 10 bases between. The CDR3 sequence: CASSSGTLYNSPLHF. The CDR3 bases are TGTGCCAGCAGCTCCGGGACACTCTATAATTCACCCCTCCACTTT.

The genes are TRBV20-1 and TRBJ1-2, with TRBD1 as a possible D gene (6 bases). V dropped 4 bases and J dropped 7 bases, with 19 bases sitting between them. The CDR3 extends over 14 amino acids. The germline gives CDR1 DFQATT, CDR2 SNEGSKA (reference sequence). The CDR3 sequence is CSAIDEWGHGGYTF. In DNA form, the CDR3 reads TGCAGTGCTATTGACGAATGGGGGCACGGTGGCTACACCTTC.

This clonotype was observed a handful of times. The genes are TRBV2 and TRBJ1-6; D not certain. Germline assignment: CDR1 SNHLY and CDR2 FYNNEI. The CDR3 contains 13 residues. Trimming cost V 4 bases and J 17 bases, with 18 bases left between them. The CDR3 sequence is CASSAEAAGSFHF. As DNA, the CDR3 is TGTGCCAGCAGTGCGGAAGCGGCTGGATCTTTCCACTTT.

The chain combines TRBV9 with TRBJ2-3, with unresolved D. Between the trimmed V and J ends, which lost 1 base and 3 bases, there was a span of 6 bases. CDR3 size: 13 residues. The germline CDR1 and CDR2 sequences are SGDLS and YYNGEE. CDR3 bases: TGTGCCAGCAGCGTAACTATAACAGATACGCAGTATTTT. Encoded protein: CASSVTITDTQYF.

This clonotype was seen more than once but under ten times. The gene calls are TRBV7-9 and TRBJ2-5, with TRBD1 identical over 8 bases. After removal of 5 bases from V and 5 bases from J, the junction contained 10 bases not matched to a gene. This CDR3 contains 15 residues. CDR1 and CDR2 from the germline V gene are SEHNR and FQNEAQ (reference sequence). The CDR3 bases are TGTGCCAGCAGCCCATTTCAGGGGGCTGCGGAGACCCAGTACTTC. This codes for CASSPFQGAAETQYF.

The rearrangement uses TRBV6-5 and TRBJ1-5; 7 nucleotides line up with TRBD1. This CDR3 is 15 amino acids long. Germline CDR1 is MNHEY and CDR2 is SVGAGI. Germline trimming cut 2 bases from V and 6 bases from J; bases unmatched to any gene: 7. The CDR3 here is CASSYPTGSFQPQHF. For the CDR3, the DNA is TGTGCCAGCAGTTACCCGACAGGGTCATTTCAGCCCCAGCATTTT.

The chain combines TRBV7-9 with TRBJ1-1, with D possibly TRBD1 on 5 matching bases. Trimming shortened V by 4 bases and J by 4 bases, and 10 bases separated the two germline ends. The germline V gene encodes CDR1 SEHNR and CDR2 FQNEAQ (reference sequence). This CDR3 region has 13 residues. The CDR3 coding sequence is TGTGCCAGCAGCTCCTACCAGGGCACTGAAGCTTTCTTT. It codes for CASSSYQGTEAFF.

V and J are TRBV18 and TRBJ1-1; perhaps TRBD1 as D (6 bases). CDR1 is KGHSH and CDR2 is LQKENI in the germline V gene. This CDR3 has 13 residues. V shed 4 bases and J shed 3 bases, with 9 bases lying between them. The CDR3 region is CASSRKGDTEAFF. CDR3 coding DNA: TGTGCCAGCTCACGAAAGGGGGACACTGAAGCTTTCTTT.

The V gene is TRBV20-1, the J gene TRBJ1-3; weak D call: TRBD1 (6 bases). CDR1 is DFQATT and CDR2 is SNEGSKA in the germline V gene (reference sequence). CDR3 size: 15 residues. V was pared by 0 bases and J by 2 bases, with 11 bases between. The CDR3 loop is CSARDLRGTGNTIYF. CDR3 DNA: TGCAGTGCTAGAGATTTAAGGGGGACTGGAAACACCATATATTTT.

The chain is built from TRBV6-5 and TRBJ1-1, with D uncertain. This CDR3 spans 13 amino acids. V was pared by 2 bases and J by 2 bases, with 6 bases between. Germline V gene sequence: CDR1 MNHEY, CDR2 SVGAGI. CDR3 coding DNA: TGTGCCAGCAGTTACAGGGATAACACTGAAGCTTTCTTT. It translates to CASSYRDNTEAFF.

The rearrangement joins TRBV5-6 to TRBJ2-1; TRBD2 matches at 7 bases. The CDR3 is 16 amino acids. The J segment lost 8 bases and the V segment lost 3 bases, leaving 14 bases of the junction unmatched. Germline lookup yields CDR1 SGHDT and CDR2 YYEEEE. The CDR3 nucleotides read TGTGCCAGCAGCTCCACCCCTAGCGGCCGAGGCGATGAGCAGTTCTTC. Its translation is CASSSTPSGRGDEQFF.

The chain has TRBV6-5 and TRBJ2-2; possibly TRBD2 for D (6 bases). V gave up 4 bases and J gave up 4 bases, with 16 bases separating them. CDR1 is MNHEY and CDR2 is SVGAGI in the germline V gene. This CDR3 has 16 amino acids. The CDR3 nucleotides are TGTGCCAGCAGTTTCTCCGGGACTGGATTCACCGGGGAGCTGTTTTTT. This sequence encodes CASSFSGTGFTGELFF.

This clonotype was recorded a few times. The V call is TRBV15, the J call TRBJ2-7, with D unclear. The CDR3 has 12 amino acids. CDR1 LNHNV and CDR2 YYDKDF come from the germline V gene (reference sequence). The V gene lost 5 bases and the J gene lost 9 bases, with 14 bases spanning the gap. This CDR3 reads CATSSGPNRQYF. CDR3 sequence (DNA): TGTGCCACCAGCTCTGGACCTAATCGGCAGTACTTC.